This T cell receptor beta chain was captured in a study of blood T cell repertoires in COVID-19. This clone has a handful of counts. The data were produced by immunoSEQ multiplex PCR, yet TCRdb's version contains in-frame clones alone and is incomplete. The sample lists about 260,000 clones, about 90% seen once, with approximately 0.9% in the top ten. Enrollees, roughly 18 to 95 years old, lived in around 23 US areas. V dropped 5 bases and J dropped 13 bases, with 15 bases sitting between them. CDR3 size: 12 residues. The germline V gene encodes CDR1 SGHTA and CDR2 FQGTGA. The clonotype originates from a man aged 45-65 years who had been exposed to COVID-19. The V and J genes are TRBV7-3 and TRBJ2-1; possibly TRBD2 for D (6 bases). Sequenced material: PBMCs or T cells enriched from blood (not recorded which). In DNA, the CDR3 is TGTGCCAGCAGCAGGGACCGGGGGAAACAGTTCTTC. Its protein product is CASSRDRGKQFF.